This T cell receptor (beta chain) was sequenced during a study of T cell responses to AZD1222 COVID-19 vaccine. Whole-study findings and limits: Baseline antibody screening turned up just a handful of seropositive AZD1222 recipients.

The table lists this clone with a count of one. What it binds is not known. Deletions cut 5 bases from V and 2 bases from J, with 15 bases between. From germline, CDR1 is SQVTM and CDR2 ANQGSEA. This CDR3 has 14 residues. TCRdb's copy holds only in-frame clones and misses some; the assay was immunoSEQ multiplex PCR. The data contain over 100,000 clones, around 90% of them singletons. The sample consisted of peripheral blood, taken on day 0 of AZD1222 vaccination. This clonotype originated in an adult in good health. The rearrangement joins TRBV29-1 to TRBJ1-2; maybe TRBD1 (5 bases). CDR3 in amino acids: CSVYGDSKNYGYTF. The CDR3 coding sequence is TGCAGCGTTTATGGTGACAGTAAGAACTATGGCTACACCTTC.